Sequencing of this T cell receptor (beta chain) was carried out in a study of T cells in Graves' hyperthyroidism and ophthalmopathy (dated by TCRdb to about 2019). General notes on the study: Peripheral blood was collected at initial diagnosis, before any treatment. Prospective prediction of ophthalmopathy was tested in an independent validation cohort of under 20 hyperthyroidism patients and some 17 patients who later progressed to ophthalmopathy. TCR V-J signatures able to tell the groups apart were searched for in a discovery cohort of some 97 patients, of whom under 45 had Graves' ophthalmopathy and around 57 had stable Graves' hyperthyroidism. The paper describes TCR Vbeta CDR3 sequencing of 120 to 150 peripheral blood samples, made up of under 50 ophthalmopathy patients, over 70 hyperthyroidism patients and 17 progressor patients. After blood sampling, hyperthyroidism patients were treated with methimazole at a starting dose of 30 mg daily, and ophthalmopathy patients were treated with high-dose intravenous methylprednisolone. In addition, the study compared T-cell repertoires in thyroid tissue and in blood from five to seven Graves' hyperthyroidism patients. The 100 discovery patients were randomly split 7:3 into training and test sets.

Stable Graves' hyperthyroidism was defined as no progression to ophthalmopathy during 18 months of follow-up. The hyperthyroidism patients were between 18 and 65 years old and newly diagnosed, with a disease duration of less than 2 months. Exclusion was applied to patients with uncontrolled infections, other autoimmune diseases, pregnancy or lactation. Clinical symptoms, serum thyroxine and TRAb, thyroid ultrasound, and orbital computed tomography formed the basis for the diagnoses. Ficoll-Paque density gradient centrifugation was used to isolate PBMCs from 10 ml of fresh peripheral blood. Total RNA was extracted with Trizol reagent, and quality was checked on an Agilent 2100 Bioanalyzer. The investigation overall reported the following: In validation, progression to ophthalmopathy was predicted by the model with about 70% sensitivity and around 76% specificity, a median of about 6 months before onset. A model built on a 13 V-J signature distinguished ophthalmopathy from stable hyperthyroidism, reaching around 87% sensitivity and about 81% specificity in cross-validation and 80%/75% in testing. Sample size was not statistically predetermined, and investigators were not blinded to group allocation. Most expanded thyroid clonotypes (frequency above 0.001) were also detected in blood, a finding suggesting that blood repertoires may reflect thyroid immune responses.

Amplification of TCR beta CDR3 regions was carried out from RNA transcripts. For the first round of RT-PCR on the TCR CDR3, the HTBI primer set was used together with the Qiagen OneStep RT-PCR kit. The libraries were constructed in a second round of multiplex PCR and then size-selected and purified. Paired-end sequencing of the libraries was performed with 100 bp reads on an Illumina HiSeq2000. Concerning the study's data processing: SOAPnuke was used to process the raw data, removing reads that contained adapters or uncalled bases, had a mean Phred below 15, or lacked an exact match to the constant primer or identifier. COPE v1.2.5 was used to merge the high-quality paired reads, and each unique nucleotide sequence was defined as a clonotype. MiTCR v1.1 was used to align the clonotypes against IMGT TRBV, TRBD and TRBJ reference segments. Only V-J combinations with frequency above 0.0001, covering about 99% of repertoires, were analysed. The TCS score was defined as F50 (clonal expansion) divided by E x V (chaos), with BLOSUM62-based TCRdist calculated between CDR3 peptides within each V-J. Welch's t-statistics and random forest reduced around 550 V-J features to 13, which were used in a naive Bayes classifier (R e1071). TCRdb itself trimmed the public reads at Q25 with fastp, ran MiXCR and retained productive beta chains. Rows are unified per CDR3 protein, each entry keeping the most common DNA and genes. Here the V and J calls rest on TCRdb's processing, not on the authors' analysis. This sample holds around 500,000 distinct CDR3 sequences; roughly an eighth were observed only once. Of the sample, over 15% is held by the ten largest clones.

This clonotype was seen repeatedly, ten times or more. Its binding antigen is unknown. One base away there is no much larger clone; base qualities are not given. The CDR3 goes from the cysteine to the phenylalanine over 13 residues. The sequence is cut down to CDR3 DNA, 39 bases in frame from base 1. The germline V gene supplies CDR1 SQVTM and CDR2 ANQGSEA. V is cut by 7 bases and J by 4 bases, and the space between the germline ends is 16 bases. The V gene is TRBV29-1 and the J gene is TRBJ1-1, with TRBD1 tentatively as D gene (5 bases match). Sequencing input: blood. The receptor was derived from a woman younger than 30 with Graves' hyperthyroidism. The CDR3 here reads CSAEEGWFTEAFF. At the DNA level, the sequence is TGCAGCGCCGAGGAGGGGTGGTTCACTGAAGCTTTCTTT.